This is a list of T cell receptor beta chains from one sample in a study of PD-L1 blockade in urothelial cancer. Measured with immunoSEQ multiplex PCR; TCRdb has only the in-frame clones, and not every one. The repertoire has 55,000 to 85,000 clones, about 88% of them found once; the top ten carry less than 3.5%. The source material was PBMCs, sampled around atezolizumab (anti-PD-L1) treatment. These receptors were obtained from a man between 60 and 70 years old with urothelial cancer. Each CDR3 is given with its conserved first and last residue. D genes are given only for firm matches. For some rows the clone size is stated as once, few or many, or as a class when expanded; others skip it.

CDR3aa: CAINRGTNYGYTF
CDR3nt: TGTGCCATCAATAGAGGGACTAACTATGGCTACACCTTC
d_gene: -
j_gene: TRBJ1-2
v_gene: TRBV10-3
abundance: -

CDR3aa: CASSISGLAGGGEQFF
CDR3nt: TGTGCCAGCAGTATCTCGGGACTAGCGGGAGGAGGTGAGCAGTTCTTC
d_gene: TRBD2
j_gene: TRBJ2-1
v_gene: TRBV25-1
abundance: -

CDR3aa: CASSPEQGRVAFF
CDR3nt: TGTGCCAGCTCACCAGAACAGGGAAGGGTAGCTTTCTTT
d_gene: -
j_gene: TRBJ1-1
v_gene: TRBV18
abundance: once

CDR3aa: CAWTQYDTPWYGYTF
CDR3nt: TGTGCCTGGACCCAATACGACACCCCGTGGTATGGCTACACCTTC
d_gene: -
j_gene: TRBJ1-2
v_gene: TRBV30
abundance: -

CDR3aa: CASSPLAESSYEQYF
CDR3nt: TGTGCCAGCAGCCCACTAGCGGAAAGCTCCTACGAGCAGTACTTC
d_gene: TRBD2
j_gene: TRBJ2-7
v_gene: TRBV9
abundance: -

CDR3aa: CASRLASPTGGGQPQHF
CDR3nt: TGTGCAAGTCGCTTAGCCTCTCCGACAGGGGGAGGTCAGCCCCAGCATTTT
d_gene: -
j_gene: TRBJ1-5
v_gene: TRBV12-2
abundance: -

CDR3aa: CALQGGYGYTF
CDR3nt: TGTGCCCTACAGGGGGGCTATGGCTACACCTTC
d_gene: TRBD1
j_gene: TRBJ1-2
v_gene: TRBV30
abundance: -

CDR3aa: CASSSSGNYGYTF
CDR3nt: TGTGCCAGCAGTTCCTCAGGGAACTATGGCTACACCTTC
d_gene: -
j_gene: TRBJ1-2
v_gene: TRBV28
abundance: -

CDR3aa: CASRDMNTGELFF
CDR3nt: TGTGCCAGCCGGGACATGAACACCGGGGAGCTGTTTTTT
d_gene: -
j_gene: TRBJ2-2
v_gene: TRBV5-4
abundance: -

CDR3aa: CASGLKRTGGGSSGANVLTF
CDR3nt: TGTGCTAGTGGTTTGAAACGAACGGGGGGAGGGAGCTCTGGGGCCAACGTCCTGACTTTC
d_gene: TRBD2
j_gene: TRBJ2-6
v_gene: TRBV12-5
abundance: -

CDR3aa: CASRGGQGDTEAFF
CDR3nt: TGTGCCAGCAGGGGGGGACAGGGGGACACTGAAGCTTTCTTT
d_gene: TRBD1
j_gene: TRBJ1-1
v_gene: TRBV6-1
abundance: -

CDR3aa: CASSQDFDSLNTEAFF
CDR3nt: TGCGCCAGCAGCCAAGATTTCGACAGTTTGAACACTGAAGCTTTCTTT
d_gene: -
j_gene: TRBJ1-1
v_gene: TRBV4-1
abundance: -

CDR3aa: CASSLGAGTEAFF
CDR3nt: TGTGCCAGCAGCTTAGGGGCGGGCACTGAAGCTTTCTTT
d_gene: -
j_gene: TRBJ1-1
v_gene: TRBV7-9
abundance: -

CDR3aa: CASSLSGQGRANVLTF
CDR3nt: TGTGCCAGCAGCTTGAGCGGACAGGGTAGGGCCAACGTCCTGACTTTC
d_gene: TRBD1
j_gene: TRBJ2-6
v_gene: TRBV5-8
abundance: -

CDR3aa: CASSPDYSSYEQYF
CDR3nt: TGTGCCAGCAGCCCCGACTATAGCTCCTACGAGCAGTACTTC
d_gene: -
j_gene: TRBJ2-7
v_gene: TRBV11-3
abundance: once